This passage covers 12 T cell receptor beta chains from one sample sequenced in a study of blood T cell repertoires in COVID-19. The assay was immunoSEQ multiplex PCR, and TCRdb's table has in-frame clones only and misses some. Counted here are roughly 250,000 clones, about 80% occurring once; the ten biggest clones make up around 3.4%. The sample was peripheral blood. Source of these receptors: an elderly woman with acute or convalescent COVID-19.

This clone was counted a few times. V and J are TRBV6-2 or TRBV6-3 and TRBJ1-6; no definite D call. V was pared by 2 bases and J by 7 bases, with 12 bases between. The CDR3 has 15 amino acids. The germline V gene has CDR1 MNHEY and CDR2 SVGEGT. This CDR3 is CASSYREGSNSPLHF. The CDR3 nucleotides are TGTGCCAGCAGTTACAGGGAGGGTTCAAATTCACCCCTCCACTTT.

CDR3 loop: CASSEDAGQKVRPQHF. CDR3 coding DNA: TGTGCCAGCAGTGAAGATGCAGGCCAAAAAGTACGGCCCCAGCATTTT. The chain recombines TRBV6-1 with TRBJ1-5; D is unclear. The CDR3 totals 16 residues. Germline CDR1 MNHNS, CDR2 SASEGT. Trimming removed 1 base from V and 9 bases from J, with 19 bases in between.

In its sample, this clone was seen once. This chain connects TRBV5-4 to TRBJ2-4, with 10 positions matching TRBD1. The CDR3 is 13 residues long. After removal of 4 bases from V and 8 bases from J, the junction contained 3 bases not matched to a gene. CDR1 is SGHNT, CDR2 YYREEE, per germline (reference sequence). CDR3 DNA sequence: TGTGCCAGCAGCCAGGGGACAGGGGACATTCAGTACTTC. Protein sequence: CASSQGTGDIQYF.

This clone has only one observation. This chain links TRBV7-6 with TRBJ2-3; no reliable D call. The CDR3 loop spans 14 amino acids. Germline-derived CDR1 and CDR2 are SGHVS and FNYEAQ. Trimming took off 1 base at V and 2 bases at J, with 7 bases between the two ends. The CDR3 sequence: CASSLEWATDTQYF. CDR3 coding DNA: TGTGCCAGCAGCTTAGAGTGGGCCACAGATACGCAGTATTTT.

The chain carries TRBV6-5 and TRBJ1-3; D gene unclear. Trimming stripped 6 bases from V and 3 bases from J, with 6 bases between. The CDR3 length is 12 residues. CDR1 MNHEY and CDR2 SVGAGI come from the germline V gene. The CDR3 loop reads CASSKLGNTIYF. CDR3 in DNA: TGTGCCAGCAGCAAGCTTGGAAACACCATATATTTT.

The rearrangement joins TRBV7-9 to TRBJ1-4; TRBD1 aligns across 8 bases. In germline, CDR1 is SEHNR, CDR2 FQNEAQ (reference sequence). This CDR3 region has 15 residues. Losses at the gene ends were 5 bases for V and 4 bases for J; bases not matched to a gene: 6. The chain's CDR3 is CASSPGQAYNEKLFF. CDR3 bases: TGTGCCAGCAGCCCGGGACAGGCCTATAATGAAAAACTGTTTTTT.

J is TRBJ1-2 and V is TRBV7-2, with a tentative D call TRBD1 (5 bases). Germline CDR1 SGHTA, CDR2 FQGNSA. The CDR3 consists of 11 residues. V was clipped by 4 bases and J by 13 bases, with 13 bases between them. This chain's CDR3 is CASSSDIQATF. The CDR3 DNA follows: TGTGCCAGCAGCTCGGACATCCAGGCCACCTTC.

This clone was detected a few times. This chain's CDR3 is CASTEVYEQYF. In DNA, the CDR3 is TGTGCCAGCACGGAGGTTTACGAGCAGTACTTC. The chain joins TRBV2 to TRBJ2-7, with D possibly matching TRBD2 (5 bases). Germline assignment: CDR1 SNHLY and CDR2 FYNNEI. This CDR3 is 11 amino acids long. The V end was cut by 7 bases, the J end by 4 bases, with 8 bases between.

This rearrangement joins TRBV3-1 (or the pseudogene TRBV3-2) to TRBJ1-1, with unresolved D. This CDR3 is 14 amino acids long. V lost 4 bases and J 8 bases, leaving 17 bases between the germline ends. The germline V gene has CDR1 LGHDT and CDR2 YNNKEL (reference sequence). The CDR3 sequence is CASSPPRDAGEAFF. The CDR3 DNA sequence: TGTGCCAGCAGCCCCCCTCGGGATGCCGGGGAAGCTTTCTTT.

V is TRBV5-5 and J is TRBJ1-6, with 7 bases identical to TRBD1. Germline V gene lookup returns CDR1 SGHKS and CDR2 YYEKEE (reference sequence). With 3 bases clipped from V and 0 bases from J, the junction kept 6 bases outside the gene matches. This CDR3 spans 17 amino acids. As DNA, the CDR3 is TGTGCCAGCAGCTCAGGACAGGCCCGCTCCTATAATTCACCCCTCCACTTT. Its protein product is CASSSGQARSYNSPLHF.

The rearrangement joins TRBV9 to TRBJ2-5, with a tentative D call TRBD1 (6 bases). The CDR3 sequence is 15 residues long. CDR1 is SGDLS and CDR2 is YYNGEE in the germline V gene. V lost 0 bases and J lost 5, with 14 bases in between. CDR3 residues: CASSVGTVSLETQYF. In nucleotides, the CDR3 is TGTGCCAGCAGCGTAGGGACAGTGAGCTTGGAGACCCAGTACTTC.

The chain uses TRBV3-1 (or the pseudogene TRBV3-2) and TRBJ2-3; 9 nucleotides agree with TRBD1. V lost 4 bases, J lost 2 bases, and 4 bases stayed unmatched. Germline CDR1 reads LGHDT; CDR2 reads YNNKEL (reference sequence). This CDR3 has 15 amino acids. The CDR3 DNA reads TGTGCCAGCAGCCCGGGACAGGGTTACACAGATACGCAGTATTTT. This translates into CASSPGQGYTDTQYF.